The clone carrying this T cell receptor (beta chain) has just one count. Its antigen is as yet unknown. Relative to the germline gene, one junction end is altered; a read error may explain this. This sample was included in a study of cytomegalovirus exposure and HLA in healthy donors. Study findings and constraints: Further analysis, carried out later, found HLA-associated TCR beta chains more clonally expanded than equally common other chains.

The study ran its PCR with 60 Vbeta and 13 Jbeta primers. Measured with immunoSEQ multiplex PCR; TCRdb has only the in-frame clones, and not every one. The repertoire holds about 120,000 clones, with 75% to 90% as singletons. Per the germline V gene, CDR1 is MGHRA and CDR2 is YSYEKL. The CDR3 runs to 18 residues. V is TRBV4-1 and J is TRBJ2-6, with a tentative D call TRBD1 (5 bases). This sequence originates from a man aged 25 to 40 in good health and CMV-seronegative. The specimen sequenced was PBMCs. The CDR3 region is CASSQEQSRVSGANGLTF. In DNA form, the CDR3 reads TGCGCCAGCAGCCAAGAGCAGTCCAGGGTCTCTGGGGCCAACGGCCTGACTTTC.